The entry below describes one TCR beta chain. The antigen remains unidentified. The sample originates from a study of molecular identifiers for immune sequencing clone quantification. Study conclusions and caveats: Jurkat TCR RNA from one cell was spiked into about a million naive cells, and it was reportedly detectable there. Whereas naive cells kept under 1% of molecules in clones above 20 RNA copies, such clones held over 97% in effectors.

The CDR3 runs to 17 residues. Germline V gene lookup returns CDR1 MNHEY and CDR2 SVGEGT. With 4 bases removed from V and 2 bases from J, the gap between germline ends came to 20 bases. Each CDR3 protein is one row after TCRdb ran MiXCR on the PCR reads. The sample carries 350,000 or so distinct CDR3 sequences, 20% to 25% recorded once. This sequence joins TRBV6-2 or TRBV6-3 and TRBJ1-1; no definite D call. The sequenced material came from naive CD8+ T cells from blood, with Jurkat cell RNA spiked in. Subset meaning: FACS-sorted CD8+CD4-CCR7+CD45RA+ naive T cells. The sequence derives from a human donor in good health. Some libraries in this study had Jurkat cell RNA spiked in. As DNA, the CDR3 is TGTGCCAGCAGTTCTTTCTCGACCGGACGGACCAACACTGAAGCTTTCTTT. This encodes CASSSFSTGRTNTEAFF.